A selection of T cell receptor beta chains follows, all from one sample in a study of shared clonotypes between healthy human individuals. Clones were read by immunoSEQ multiplex PCR, and TCRdb kept only the in-frame ones, dropping some. The sample consists of 2 million to 2.5 million clones, 85% to 95% of them appearing once. The source material was naive CD4+ T cells from PBMCs. These receptors originate from a young man in good health. Some clones in this sample may be carry-over from other donors' samples. Each CDR3 is given with its conserved first and last residue.

v_call	j_call	cdr3_aa
TRBV7-9	TRBJ1-1	CASSPMGGTEAFF
TRBV6-1	TRBJ1-4	CASSGREGDEKLFF
TRBV5-1	TRBJ2-5	CASSYPQETQYF
TRBV11-3	TRBJ2-2	CASSSRAGASGSVDTGELFF
TRBV5-1	TRBJ1-5	CASSSDSGVRPQHF
TRBV4-1	TRBJ1-2	CASYSPGQLNYGYTF
TRBV28	TRBJ2-3	CASSLHFEDRDTDTQYF
TRBV7-9	TRBJ2-1	CASSIIGPGLAGWEQFF
TRBV4-2	TRBJ2-1	CASSQEGSVSGRISSYNEQFF
TRBV5-6	TRBJ2-4	CASSLAPATKNIQYF
TRBV4-2	TRBJ2-7	CASSQLSGQGFYEQYF
TRBV28	TRBJ2-7	CASSLGSYYEQYF
TRBV11-2	TRBJ1-4	CASSRDSYNEKLFF
TRBV5-1	TRBJ2-5	CASSLSPKNQETQYF
TRBV14	TRBJ2-6	CASSPRQGAGTKDLTF
TRBV28	TRBJ2-2	CASTPWWGGDGELFF
TRBV14	TRBJ2-6	CASSHPGSGANVLTF
TRBV6-1	TRBJ1-1	CASSLRDRGTEAFF
TRBV6-5	TRBJ1-1	CASSYGGEAFF
TRBV6-5	TRBJ2-2	CASRFSGTGELFF
TRBV28	TRBJ2-2	CASSSRWTRNTGELFF
TRBV6-6	TRBJ1-2	CASSGPTGDFNYGYTF
TRBV28	TRBJ2-7	CASTQPGLADEQYF
TRBV7-2	TRBJ1-2	CASSSRPGTHGYTF
TRBV30	TRBJ1-2	CAWSPGAHGYTF
TRBV28	TRBJ1-2	CANAGTGGVGYTF
TRBV11-2	TRBJ2-1	CASSSPRGIAGEQFF
TRBV7-9	TRBJ2-5	CASSLERRRETQYF
TRBV11-2	TRBJ2-2	CASSFHRGPNTGELFF
TRBV5-1	TRBJ1-2	CASSSGGRSYGYTF
TRBV9	TRBJ2-7	CASSVGQSGRGTYEQYF
TRBV4-2	TRBJ2-7	CASSRIVSGRVYYEQYF
TRBV7-3	TRBJ2-2	CASSPGLGGTGELFF